A selection of T cell receptor beta chains follows, all from one sample in a study of response to subunit inactivated influenza vaccine. TCRdb reprocessed the RT-PCR reads via MiXCR and lists one record per CDR3 protein. This table has 450,000 to 600,000 distinct CDR3 sequences, less than 7.5% appearing once. Here the sequenced sample was PBMCs from blood, taken less than 30 months after vaccination. These receptors all come from a man between 45 and 75 years old who received an inactivated influenza vaccine. The CDR3 runs from the conserved cysteine through the conserved F or W. A D gene is named only where the DNA matches it firmly. Not all rows give a size; the values are once, few, many and, for expanded clones, a class.

v_call,clone_size,d_call,j_call,cdr3_aa,cdr3_nt
TRBV12-3/TRBV12-4,few,-,TRBJ1-5,CASNVFSNQPQHF,TGTGCCAGCAATGTTTTTAGCAATCAGCCCCAGCATTTT
TRBV5-1,few,-,TRBJ1-2,CASSISQGANYGYTF,TGCGCCAGCAGCATTTCACAAGGAGCTAACTATGGCTACACCTTC
TRBV7-8,few,-,TRBJ2-1,CASSLVRLANNEQFF,TGTGCCAGCAGCTTAGTCCGGCTAGCGAACAATGAGCAGTTCTTC
TRBV13,many,TRBD1,TRBJ2-7,CASSLGDRVSYEQYF,TGTGCCAGCAGCTTAGGTGACAGGGTCTCATACGAGCAGTACTTC
TRBV6-2/TRBV6-3,few,-,TRBJ1-1,CASSYAGHLNTEAFF,TGTGCCAGCAGTTACGCGGGACATTTGAACACTGAAGCTTTCTTT
TRBV20-1,many,-,TRBJ1-1,CSVQAQMNTEAFF,TGCAGTGTGCAGGCACAGATGAACACTGAAGCTTTCTTT
TRBV28,-,TRBD1,TRBJ2-7,CASSTRDRAEQYF,TGTGCCAGCAGTACCCGGGACAGGGCCGAGCAGTACTTC
TRBV4-3,many,-,TRBJ2-7,CASSQGLPSPAAQPYEQYF,TGCGCCAGCAGCCAAGGCCTCCCTAGTCCGGCGGCCCAACCCTACGAGCAGTACTTC
TRBV7-9,few,-,TRBJ1-4,CASSFEAGARQLFF,TGTGCCAGCAGCTTCGAGGCGGGGGCTCGACAACTGTTTTTT
TRBV7-9,-,-,TRBJ2-1,CASSPVPTTHNEQFF,TGTGCCAGCAGTCCCGTCCCAACTACTCACAATGAGCAGTTCTTC
TRBV6-5,-,-,TRBJ1-1,CASSYSIVGREAFF,TGTGCCAGCAGTTACTCGATAGTAGGAAGGGAAGCTTTCTTT
TRBV29-1,-,-,TRBJ1-1,CSVPTVGLTGGSGTEAFF,TGCAGCGTTCCAACCGTGGGCTTGACGGGGGGGTCGGGGACTGAAGCTTTCTTT
TRBV18,-,-,TRBJ1-3,CASSPGSAGNTIYF,TGTGCCAGCTCACCCGGGTCGGCTGGAAACACCATATATTTT
TRBV6-1,-,-,TRBJ1-2,CASSERQGGDGYTF,TGTGCCAGCAGTGAACGCCAGGGAGGAGATGGCTACACCTTC
TRBV12-3/TRBV12-4,few,-,TRBJ1-2,CASSLSRLQYDYTF,TGTGCCAGCAGTTTAAGCAGGCTCCAATATGACTACACCTTC
TRBV20-1,-,-,TRBJ2-2,CSAGLAGVPGSCFF,-
TRBV20-1,few,-,TRBJ2-5,CCASGGSGGGWGTQYF,TGCTGTGCTAGTGGGGGCAGCGGCGGGGGTTGGGGGACCCAGTACTTC